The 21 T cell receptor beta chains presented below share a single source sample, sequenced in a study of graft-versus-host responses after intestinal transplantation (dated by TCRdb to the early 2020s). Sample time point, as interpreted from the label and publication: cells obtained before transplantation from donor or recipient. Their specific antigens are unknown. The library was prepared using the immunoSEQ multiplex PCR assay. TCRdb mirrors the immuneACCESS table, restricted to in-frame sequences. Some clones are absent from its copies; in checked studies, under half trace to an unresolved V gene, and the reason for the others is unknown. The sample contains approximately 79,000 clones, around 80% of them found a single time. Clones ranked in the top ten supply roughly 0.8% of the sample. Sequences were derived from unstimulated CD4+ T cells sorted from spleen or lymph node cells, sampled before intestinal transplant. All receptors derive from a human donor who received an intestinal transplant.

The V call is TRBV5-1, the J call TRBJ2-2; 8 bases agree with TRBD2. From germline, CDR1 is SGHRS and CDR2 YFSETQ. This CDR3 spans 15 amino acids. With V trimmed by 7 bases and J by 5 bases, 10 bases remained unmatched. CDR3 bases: TGCGCCAGCCAGGAAGGGGCTAGCGGGACCGGGGAGCTGTTTTTT. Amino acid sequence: CASQEGASGTGELFF. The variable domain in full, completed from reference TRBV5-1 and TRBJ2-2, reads KAGVTQTPRYLIKTRGQQVTLSCSPISGHRSVSWYQQTPGQGLQFLFEYFSETQRNKGNFPGRFSGRQFSNSRSEMNVSTLELGDSALYLCASQEGASGTGELFFGEGSRLTVL.

The CDR3 DNA is TGTGCCAGCAGTTATAATAGCGGGGGGGTGGACGAGCAGTACTTC. Translating it yields CASSYNSGGVDEQYF. This rearrangement joins TRBV6-5 to TRBJ2-7; 11 bases match TRBD2. The CDR3 contains 15 residues. Germline CDR1 is MNHEY and CDR2 is SVGAGI. Trimming removed 3 bases from V and 5 bases from J; junction bases left unmatched: 6.

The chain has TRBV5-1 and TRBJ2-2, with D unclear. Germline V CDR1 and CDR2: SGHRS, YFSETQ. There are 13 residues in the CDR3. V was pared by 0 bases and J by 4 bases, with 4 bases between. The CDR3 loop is CASSLGGTGELFF. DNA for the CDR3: TGCGCCAGCAGCTTGGGAGGCACCGGGGAGCTGTTTTTT.

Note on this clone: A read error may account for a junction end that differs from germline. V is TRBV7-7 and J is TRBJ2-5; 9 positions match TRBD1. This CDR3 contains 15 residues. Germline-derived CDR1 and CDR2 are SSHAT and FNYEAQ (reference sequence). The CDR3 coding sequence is TGTGCTAGCAGCTTAGATTTATGGACAGGGGCGACCCAGTACTTC. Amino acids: CASSLDLWTGATQYF. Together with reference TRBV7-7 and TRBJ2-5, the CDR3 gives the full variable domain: GAGVSQSPRYKVTKRGQDVTLRCDPISSHATLYWYQQALGQGPEFLTYFNYEAQPDKSGLPSDRFSAERPEGSISTLTIQRTEQRDSAMYRCASSLDLWTGATQYFGPGTRLLVL.

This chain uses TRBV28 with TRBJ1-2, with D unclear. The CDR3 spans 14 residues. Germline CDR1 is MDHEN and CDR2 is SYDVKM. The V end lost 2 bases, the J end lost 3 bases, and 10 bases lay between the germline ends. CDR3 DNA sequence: TGTGCCAGCAGTTTACTGGAGGGATACTATGGCTACACCTTC. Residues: CASSLLEGYYGYTF.

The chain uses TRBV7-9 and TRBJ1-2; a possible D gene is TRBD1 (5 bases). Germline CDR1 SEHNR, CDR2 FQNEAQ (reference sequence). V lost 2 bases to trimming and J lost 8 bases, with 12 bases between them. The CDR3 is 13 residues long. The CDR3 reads CASSLQGLGGYTF. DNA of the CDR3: TGTGCCAGCAGCTTACAGGGTTTGGGGGGCTACACCTTC. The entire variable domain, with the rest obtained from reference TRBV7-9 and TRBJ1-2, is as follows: DTGVSQNPRHKITKRGQNVTFRCDPISEHNRLYWYRQTLGQGPEFLTYFQNEAQLEKSRLLSDRFSAERPKGSFSTLEIQRTEQGDSAMYLCASSLQGLGGYTFGSGTRLTVV.

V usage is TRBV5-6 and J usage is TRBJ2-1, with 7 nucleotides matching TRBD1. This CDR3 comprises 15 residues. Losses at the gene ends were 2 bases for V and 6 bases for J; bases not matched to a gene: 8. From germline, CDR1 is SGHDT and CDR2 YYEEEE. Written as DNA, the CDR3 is TGTGCCAGCAGCTTTGACAGGGTGGGATTCAATGAGCAGTTCTTC. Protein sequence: CASSFDRVGFNEQFF.

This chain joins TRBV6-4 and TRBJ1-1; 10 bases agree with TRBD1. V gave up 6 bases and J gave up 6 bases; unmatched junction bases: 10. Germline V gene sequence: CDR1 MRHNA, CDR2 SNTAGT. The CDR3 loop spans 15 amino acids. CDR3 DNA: TGTGCCAGCAGAGATAAGGGACAGGGGAGCGCTGAAGCTTTCTTT. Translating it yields CASRDKGQGSAEAFF.

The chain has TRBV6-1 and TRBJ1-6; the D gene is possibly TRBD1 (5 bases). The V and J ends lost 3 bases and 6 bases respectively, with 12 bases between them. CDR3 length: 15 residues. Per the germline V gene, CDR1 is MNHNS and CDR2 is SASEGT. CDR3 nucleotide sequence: TGTGCCAGCAGTGATCGCGGGGGTAGTAATTCACCCCTCCACTTT. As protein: CASSDRGGSNSPLHF.

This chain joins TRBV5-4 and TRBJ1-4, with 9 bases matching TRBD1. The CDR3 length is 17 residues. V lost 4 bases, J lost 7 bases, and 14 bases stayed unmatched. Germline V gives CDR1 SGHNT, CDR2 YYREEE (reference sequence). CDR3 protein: CASSRGGPGQGGEKLFF. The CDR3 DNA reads TGTGCCAGCAGCCGGGGGGGACCGGGACAGGGAGGTGAAAAACTGTTTTTT.

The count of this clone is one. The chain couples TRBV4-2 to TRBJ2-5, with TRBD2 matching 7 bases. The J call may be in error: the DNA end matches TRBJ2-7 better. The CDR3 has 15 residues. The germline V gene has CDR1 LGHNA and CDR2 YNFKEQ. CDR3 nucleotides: TGTGCCAGCAGCCATGCCGGGACTATGAGCGGCGAGCAGTACTTC. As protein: CASSHAGTMSGEQYF.

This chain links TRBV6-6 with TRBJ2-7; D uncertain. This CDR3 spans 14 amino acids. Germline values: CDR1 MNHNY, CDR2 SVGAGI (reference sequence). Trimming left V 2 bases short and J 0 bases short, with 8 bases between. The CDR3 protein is CASSYVANSYEQYF. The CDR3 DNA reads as TGTGCCAGCAGTTACGTAGCAAACTCCTACGAGCAGTACTTC.

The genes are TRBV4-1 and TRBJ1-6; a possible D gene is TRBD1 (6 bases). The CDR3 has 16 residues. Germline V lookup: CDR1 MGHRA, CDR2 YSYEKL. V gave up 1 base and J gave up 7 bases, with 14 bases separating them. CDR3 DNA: TGCGCCAGCAGCCAAGTGTTAGGACAGATGAATTCACCCCTCCACTTT. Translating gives CASSQVLGQMNSPLHF.

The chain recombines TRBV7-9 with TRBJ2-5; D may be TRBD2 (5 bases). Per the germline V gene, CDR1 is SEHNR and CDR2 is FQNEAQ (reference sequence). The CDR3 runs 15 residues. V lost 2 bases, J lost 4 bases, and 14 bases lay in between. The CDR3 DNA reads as TGTGCCAGCAGCTTAAGGACGGGGTGGCGAGAGACCCAGTACTTC. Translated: CASSLRTGWRETQYF.

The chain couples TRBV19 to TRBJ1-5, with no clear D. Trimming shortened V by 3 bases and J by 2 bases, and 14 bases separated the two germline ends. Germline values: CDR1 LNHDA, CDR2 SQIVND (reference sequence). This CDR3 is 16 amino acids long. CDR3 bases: TGTGCCAGTAGTATCTTTGAGGGTGCGGGCAATCAGCCCCAGCATTTT. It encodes CASSIFEGAGNQPQHF.

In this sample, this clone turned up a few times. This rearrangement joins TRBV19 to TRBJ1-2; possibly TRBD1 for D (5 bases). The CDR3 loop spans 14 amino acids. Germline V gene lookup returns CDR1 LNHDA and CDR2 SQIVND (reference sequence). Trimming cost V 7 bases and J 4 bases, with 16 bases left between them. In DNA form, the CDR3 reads TGTGCCAGTACCACGACAGTGGGCGGCTATGGCTACACCTTC. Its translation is CASTTTVGGYGYTF.

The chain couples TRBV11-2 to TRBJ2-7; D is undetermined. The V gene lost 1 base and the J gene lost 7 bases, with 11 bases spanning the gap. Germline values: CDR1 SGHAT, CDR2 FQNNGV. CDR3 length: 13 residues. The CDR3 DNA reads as TGTGCCAGCAGCTTAGTGTCAGGTGGAGAGCAGTACTTC. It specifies CASSLVSGGEQYF.

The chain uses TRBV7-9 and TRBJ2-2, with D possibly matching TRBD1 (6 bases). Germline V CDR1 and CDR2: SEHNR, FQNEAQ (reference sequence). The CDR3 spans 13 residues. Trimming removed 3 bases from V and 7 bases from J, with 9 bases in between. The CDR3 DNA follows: TGTGCCAGCAGCTTGTACAGGGACGGGGAGCTGTTTTTT. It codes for CASSLYRDGELFF.

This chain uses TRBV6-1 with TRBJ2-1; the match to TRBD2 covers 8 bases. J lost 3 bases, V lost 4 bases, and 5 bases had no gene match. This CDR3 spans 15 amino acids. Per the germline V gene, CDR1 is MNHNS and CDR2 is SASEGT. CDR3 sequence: CASSARGGHYNEQFF. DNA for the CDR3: TGTGCCAGCAGTGCACGGGGGGGGCACTACAATGAGCAGTTCTTC.

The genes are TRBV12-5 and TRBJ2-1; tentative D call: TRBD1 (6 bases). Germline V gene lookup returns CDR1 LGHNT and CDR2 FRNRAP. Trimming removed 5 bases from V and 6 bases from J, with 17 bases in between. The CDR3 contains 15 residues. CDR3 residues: CASGDSDSLGNEQFF. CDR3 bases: TGTGCTAGTGGTGATTCGGACAGCCTGGGCAATGAGCAGTTCTTC.

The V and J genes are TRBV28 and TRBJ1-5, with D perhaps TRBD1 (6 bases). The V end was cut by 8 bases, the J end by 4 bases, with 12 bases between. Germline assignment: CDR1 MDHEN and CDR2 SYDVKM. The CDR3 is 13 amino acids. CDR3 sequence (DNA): TGTGCCAGCGGGGTACAGGGAAATCAGCCCCAGCATTTT. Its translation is CASGVQGNQPQHF. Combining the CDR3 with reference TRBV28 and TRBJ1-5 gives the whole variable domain DVKVTQSSRYLVKRTGEKVFLECVQDMDHENMFWYRQDPGLGLRLIYFSYDVKMKEKGDIPEGYSVSREKKERFSLILESASTNQTSMYLCASGVQGNQPQHFGDGTRLSIL.